The next 17 T cell receptor beta chains were all read from a single sample in a study of T cells after yellow fever vaccination. TCRdb used MiXCR to reprocess the 5' RACE reads, holding one entry per CDR3 protein. The sample includes some 340,000 distinct CDR3 sequences, about 10% of them seen just once. The material sequenced was CD4+ T cells sorted from PBMCs, taken 45 days after the yellow fever booster vaccination. These receptors were taken from a man younger than 35 who received the YFV17D yellow fever vaccine.

This chain connects TRBV29-1 to TRBJ2-3; D unresolved. CDR1 and CDR2 (germline): SQVTM, ANQGSEA. The CDR3 length is 13 residues. V lost 6 bases to trimming and J lost 5 bases, with 15 bases between them. The CDR3, as DNA: TGCAGCGTCTCCATGGGTCTACAAGATACGCAGTATTTT. Its protein is CSVSMGLQDTQYF.

This clonotype was seen at least ten times. The J gene is TRBJ1-1, the V gene TRBV7-2; TRBD1 aligns across 9 bases. After removal of 5 bases from V and 6 bases from J, the junction contained 4 bases not matched to a gene. CDR3 size: 13 residues. Germline CDR1 and CDR2: SGHTA and FQGNSA. CDR3 sequence reads: CASSMDRGAEAFF. CDR3 nucleotide sequence: TGTGCCAGCAGCATGGACAGGGGCGCTGAAGCTTTCTTT.

V usage is TRBV15 and J usage is TRBJ1-2; 8 bases are shared with TRBD1. The CDR3 is 18 residues long. The germline CDR1 and CDR2 sequences are LNHNV and YYDKDF (reference sequence). V shed 3 bases and J 0 bases; nucleotides not matched to a gene: 12. The CDR3 nucleotides read TGTGCCACCAGCAGCATACTAGGACAGGGCTTTTCTAACTATGGCTACACCTTC. It specifies CATSSILGQGFSNYGYTF.

V gene TRBV24-1 combines with J gene TRBJ2-3; either TRBD1 or TRBD2 may supply D (5 bases each). The CDR3 length is 15 residues. The germline V and J ends were trimmed by 9 bases and 1 base, with 16 bases remaining between them. Germline V gene data show CDR1 as KGHDR and CDR2 as SFDVKD. The CDR3 coding sequence is TGTGCCACCTCGGACACGGGGCAAGGCACAGATACGCAGTATTTT. As protein: CATSDTGQGTDTQYF.

This chain uses TRBV5-1 with TRBJ1-2, with TRBD1 as a possible D gene (6 bases). Germline lookup yields CDR1 SGHRS and CDR2 YFSETQ. The V gene lost 0 bases and the J gene lost 5 bases, with 14 bases spanning the gap. CDR3 length: 15 residues. The CDR3 loop is CASSLAAGDFYGYTF. The DNA for the CDR3 is TGCGCCAGCAGCTTGGCGGCAGGGGATTTTTATGGCTACACCTTC.

This clonotype occurred many times. The chain uses TRBV5-1 and TRBJ2-2, with D unclear. The length of the CDR3 is 13 residues. V was clipped by 4 bases and J by 6 bases, with 10 bases between them. Germline CDR1 and CDR2: SGHRS and YFSETQ. CDR3 sequence: CASSLSEAGELFF. CDR3 bases: TGCGCCAGCAGCCTCAGCGAGGCCGGGGAGCTGTTTTTT.

This chain connects TRBV18 to TRBJ1-1, with a tentative D call TRBD1 (6 bases). The germline V gene encodes CDR1 KGHSH and CDR2 LQKENI. This CDR3 has 14 residues. V was cut by 5 bases and J by 0 bases, with 10 bases left in between. The CDR3 DNA sequence: TGTGCCAGCTCAAAACAGGGCATGAACACTGAAGCTTTCTTT. Its protein product is CASSKQGMNTEAFF.

The gene calls are TRBV4-2 and TRBJ2-5; D unclear. The CDR3 length is 15 residues. CDR1 is LGHNA and CDR2 is YNFKEQ in the germline V gene. V was shortened by 0 bases and J by 4 bases, with 12 bases between the two germline ends. The CDR3 here is CASSQDRTPRETQYF. The DNA of the CDR3 is TGTGCCAGCAGCCAAGATAGGACGCCGCGAGAGACCCAGTACTTC.

This clonotype has at least ten counts. The V and J genes are TRBV11-1 and TRBJ2-7; no definite D call. The CDR3 has 15 amino acids. CDR1 SGHAT and CDR2 FQDESV come from the germline V gene (reference sequence). With 6 bases removed from V and 4 bases from J, the gap between germline ends came to 19 bases. DNA for the CDR3: TGTGCCAGCAGTAACCGGTTGACGGAGTTTTACGAGCAGTACTTC. Translation gives CASSNRLTEFYEQYF.

This clonotype was counted between two and nine times. The chain uses TRBV4-2 and TRBJ1-2, with D possibly being TRBD1 (5 bases). Trimming stripped 5 bases from V and 4 bases from J, with 17 bases between. The CDR3 runs 15 residues. From germline, CDR1 is LGHNA and CDR2 YNFKEQ. The CDR3 bases are TGTGCCAGCAGCTTGGGAGAGGAAGGGGCCTATGGCTACACCTTC. Protein sequence: CASSLGEEGAYGYTF.

This chain connects TRBV28 to TRBJ1-2; tentative D call: TRBD1 (6 bases). CDR3 length: 12 amino acids. V was pared by 11 bases and J by 5 bases, with 15 bases between. CDR1 and CDR2 from the germline V gene are MDHEN and SYDVKM. This chain's CDR3 is CAAHGGRYGYTF. The CDR3, as DNA: TGTGCCGCCCACGGGGGCAGGTATGGCTACACCTTC.

The gene calls are TRBV6-2 or TRBV6-3 and TRBJ2-7; D possibly corresponds to TRBD1 (5 bases). V was shortened by 2 bases and J by 6 bases, with 11 bases between the two germline ends. The germline V gene has CDR1 MNHEY and CDR2 SVGEGT. This CDR3 spans 13 amino acids. The CDR3 region is CASSYDRGGEQYV. The CDR3 nucleotides are TGTGCCAGCAGTTACGACAGAGGTGGCGAGCAGTACGTC.

This clonotype has only a few counts. V gene TRBV20-1 combines with J gene TRBJ2-6; D is undetermined. V gave up 6 bases and J gave up 0 bases, with 6 bases separating them. This CDR3 has 13 amino acids. Per the germline V gene, CDR1 is DFQATT and CDR2 is SNEGSKA (reference sequence). The CDR3 coding sequence is TGCAGTGCGCCAACCTCTGGGGCCAACGTCCTGACTTTC. Translating it yields CSAPTSGANVLTF.

This clonotype came up a few times. The chain recombines TRBV11-2 with TRBJ1-3, with D maybe TRBD1 (6 bases). The CDR3 loop spans 15 amino acids. V was trimmed by 8 bases and J by 0 bases, leaving 14 bases between them. Germline V gene sequence: CDR1 SGHAT, CDR2 FQNNGV. The CDR3 DNA is TGTGCCAGCGTACAAATCAGGGGCTCTGGAAACACCATATATTTT. It codes for CASVQIRGSGNTIYF.

This clonotype was observed a handful of times. This rearrangement joins TRBV5-1 to TRBJ2-5; 10 positions agree with TRBD2. Per the germline V gene, CDR1 is SGHRS and CDR2 is YFSETQ. This CDR3 is built from 16 residues. Losses at the gene ends were 1 base for V and 5 bases for J; bases not matched to a gene: 8. This CDR3 reads CASSLFTSGDVETQYF. Written as DNA, the CDR3 is TGCGCCAGCAGCTTGTTTACTAGCGGGGATGTGGAGACCCAGTACTTC.

This clonotype was seen more than once but under ten times. The chain has TRBV5-1 and TRBJ2-3; D perhaps matches TRBD1 (6 bases). CDR1 is SGHRS, CDR2 YFSETQ, per germline. This CDR3 has 16 residues. Trimming stripped 4 bases from V and 0 bases from J, with 15 bases between. In DNA, the CDR3 is TGCGCCAGCAGCGTGAGGCGGACAGCGAGCACAGATACGCAGTATTTT. Protein product: CASSVRRTASTDTQYF.

This clonotype has a handful of counts. The chain has TRBV19 and TRBJ1-1; a weak D match, TRBD1 (6 bases). Trimming removed 3 bases from V and 4 bases from J, with 15 bases in between. CDR1 is LNHDA, CDR2 SQIVND, per germline (reference sequence). The CDR3 is 15 residues long. CDR3 DNA sequence: TGTGCCAGTAGTATTTACTCGGGGGGCCGCACTGAAGCTTTCTTT. This sequence encodes CASSIYSGGRTEAFF.